This T cell receptor beta chain was identified in a study of CD4+ T cells in melanoma. This CDR3 is built from 14 residues. Germline lookup yields CDR1 SGHDT and CDR2 YYEEEE. The assay was immunoSEQ multiplex PCR, and TCRdb's table has in-frame clones only and misses some. This sample yields 20,000 to 25,000 clones, of which 78% are seen a single time; approximately 9.8% belongs to the top ten. The receptor comes from a human donor with melanoma. This chain links TRBV5-6 with TRBJ2-5; 7 bases match TRBD1. The J call may be in error: the DNA end matches TRBJ2-7 better. CDR3 DNA sequence: TGTGCCAGCAGCTTTAGGGACAGATTCTACGAGCAGTACTTC. This gives the protein CASSFRDRFYEQYF.